Each of the 32 T cell receptor beta chains below was sequenced from the same sample in a study of T cell changes during pregnancy in multiple sclerosis. The data were produced by immunoSEQ multiplex PCR, yet TCRdb's version contains in-frame clones alone and is incomplete. The table includes around 58,000 clones, less than 95% detected once. The sequencing used CD4+ T cells from peripheral blood mononuclear cells, collected after pregnancy. All receptors derive from a female donor in good health, enrolled as a control in a pregnancy study.

The V and J genes are TRBV27 and TRBJ1-6; 8 positions agree with TRBD1. CDR3 length: 15 residues. With 2 bases clipped from V and 6 bases from J, the junction kept 3 bases outside the gene matches. Germline CDR1 and CDR2: MNHEY and SMNVEV (reference sequence). The DNA for the CDR3 is TGTGCCAGCAGTTTAACGACAGGGGTTAATTCACCCCTCCACTTT. This gives the protein CASSLTTGVNSPLHF.

This clone was seen just once. The rearrangement joins TRBV9 to TRBJ1-3; D gene uncertain. Looked up from germline, CDR1 is SGDLS and CDR2 is YYNGEE. Trimming left V 2 bases short and J 4 bases short, with 10 bases between. The CDR3 is 14 amino acids. The CDR3 nucleotides are TGTGCCAGCAGCGTCCAGGAGGCCGGAAACACCATATATTTT. Protein: CASSVQEAGNTIYF.

V gene TRBV9 combines with J gene TRBJ1-3; D may be TRBD1 (6 bases). Deletions cut 0 bases from V and 1 base from J, with 14 bases between. The CDR3 runs 17 residues. From germline, CDR1 is SGDLS and CDR2 YYNGEE. CDR3 loop: CASSVATVDRSGNTIYF. For the CDR3, the DNA is TGTGCCAGCAGCGTAGCTACGGTGGACAGATCTGGAAACACCATATATTTT.

This clone was seen only a few times. The chain combines TRBV19 with TRBJ1-2, with D uncertain. The CDR3 totals 14 residues. V shed 3 bases and J shed 0 bases, with 8 bases lying between them. Germline CDR1 LNHDA, CDR2 SQIVND (reference sequence). CDR3 sequence: CASSMWATNYGYTF. In nucleotides, the CDR3 is TGTGCCAGTAGTATGTGGGCCACTAACTATGGCTACACCTTC.

V is TRBV6-5 and J is TRBJ2-2; 8 bases fit TRBD2. With 4 bases clipped from V and 2 bases from J, the junction kept 6 bases outside the gene matches. The germline gives CDR1 MNHEY, CDR2 SVGAGI. This CDR3 region has 16 residues. The CDR3 DNA is TGTGCCAGCAGTTTATTAGCGGGGCGTAACACCGGGGAGCTGTTTTTT. It yields the protein CASSLLAGRNTGELFF.

CDR3 sequence (DNA): TGTGCCAGCCGGGGACAGGGTCGGGAGCAGTTCTTC. This encodes CASRGQGREQFF. V is TRBV19 and J is TRBJ2-1, with TRBD1 matching over 9 bases. V shed 9 bases, J shed 10 bases, and the junction held 7 bases outside the gene matches. Germline assignment: CDR1 LNHDA and CDR2 SQIVND (reference sequence). This CDR3 comprises 12 residues.

The rearrangement uses TRBV28 and TRBJ1-1, with 7 bases identical to TRBD1. This CDR3 has 15 residues. V shed 1 base and J 5 bases; nucleotides not matched to a gene: 7. Per germline, CDR1 MDHEN and CDR2 SYDVKM. CDR3 sequence reads: CASSLSQGDLTEAFF. In DNA, the CDR3 is TGTGCCAGCAGTTTATCGCAGGGGGATTTAACTGAAGCTTTCTTT.

The V gene is TRBV4-1, the J gene TRBJ2-7; TRBD2 matches 10 bases. The junction had 14 bases not matched to a gene; V was cut back by 4 bases and J by 2 bases. Germline V gene data show CDR1 as MGHRA and CDR2 as YSYEKL. CDR3 size: 18 residues. The CDR3 loop reads CASSPLRAGTSDPYEQYF. As DNA, the CDR3 is TGCGCCAGCAGCCCCTTAAGAGCCGGGACTAGCGATCCCTACGAGCAGTACTTC.

The V gene is TRBV6-5, the J gene TRBJ1-2, with 10 bases lining up with TRBD1. CDR1 MNHEY and CDR2 SVGAGI come from the germline V gene. There are 14 residues in the CDR3. V dropped 4 bases and J dropped 8; count of bases not matched to a gene: 7. The CDR3 reads CASSWSRDRGGYTF. For the CDR3, the DNA is TGTGCCAGCAGTTGGTCCCGGGACAGGGGAGGCTACACCTTC.

The chain employs TRBV19 and TRBJ1-5; D ambiguous. This CDR3 has 13 residues. Trimming cost V 4 bases and J 4 bases, with 8 bases left between them. In germline, CDR1 is LNHDA, CDR2 SQIVND (reference sequence). The CDR3 DNA follows: TGTGCCAGTAGTAAACAGCTTAATCAGCCCCAGCATTTT. It encodes CASSKQLNQPQHF.

The chain uses TRBV6-6 and TRBJ1-1; maybe TRBD1 (6 bases). In germline, CDR1 is MNHNY, CDR2 SVGAGI (reference sequence). The CDR3 consists of 12 residues. V was pared by 7 bases and J by 13 bases, with 19 bases between. The CDR3 DNA is TGTGCCAGCACGCTCCAGAGGGGGAGGGGTTTCTTT. Its protein product is CASTLQRGRGFF.

V is TRBV29-1 and J is TRBJ2-7, with D perhaps TRBD2 (5 bases). Trimming removed 6 bases from V and 5 bases from J, with 11 bases in between. Germline CDR1 is SQVTM and CDR2 is ANQGSEA. This CDR3 region has 11 residues. CDR3 residues: CSVRRGNEQYF. In DNA, the CDR3 is TGCAGCGTCCGACGAGGGAACGAGCAGTACTTC.

The chain has TRBV6-4 and TRBJ2-1; TRBD1 matches at 10 bases. CDR3 length: 14 residues. V lost 3 bases to trimming and J lost 9 bases; unmatched junction nucleotides: 5. Germline CDR1 reads MRHNA; CDR2 reads SNTAGT. CDR3 nucleotide sequence: TGTGCCAGCAGTGATCCAGACAGGGGGCCTGAGCAGTTCTTC. It encodes CASSDPDRGPEQFF.

The gene calls are TRBV6-5 and TRBJ2-7; 12 bases map to TRBD2. CDR1 and CDR2 from the germline V gene are MNHEY and SVGAGI. Trimming at V came to 7 bases and at J to 4 bases, leaving 5 bases not matched to a gene. This CDR3 region has 14 residues. This CDR3 is CASKLAGGVYEQYF. The CDR3 nucleotides read TGTGCCAGCAAACTAGCGGGGGGAGTGTACGAGCAGTACTTC.

On this clone: Other DNA sequences from this sample encode an identical CDR3 as well. V usage is TRBV11-3 and J usage is TRBJ2-3, with 7 bases matching TRBD1. Germline trimming cut 5 bases from V and 3 bases from J; bases unmatched to any gene: 5. The CDR3 is 14 amino acids. Germline-derived CDR1 and CDR2 are SGHNT and YENEEA. DNA for the CDR3: TGTGCCAGCAGCCTCCGACAGGGAACAGATACGCAGTATTTT. Encoded protein: CASSLRQGTDTQYF.

This chain joins TRBV2 and TRBJ2-1, with 9 bases aligning to TRBD1. J was trimmed by 0 bases and V by 3 bases; bases with no gene match: 0. The CDR3 sequence is 15 residues long. CDR1 is SNHLY and CDR2 is FYNNEI in the germline V gene. Here the CDR3 reads CASSEDRGSYNEQFF. The CDR3 DNA reads TGTGCCAGCAGTGAGGACAGGGGCTCCTACAATGAGCAGTTCTTC. Looking up the rest from reference TRBV2 and TRBJ2-1 gives the full variable domain: EPEVTQTPSHQVTQMGQEVILRCVPISNHLYFYWYRQILGQKVEFLVSFYNNEISEKSEIFDDQFSVERPDGSNFTLKIRSTKLEDSAMYFCASSEDRGSYNEQFFGPGTRLTVL.

The V gene is TRBV7-2, the J gene TRBJ1-4; 9 bases align to TRBD1. Germline-derived CDR1 and CDR2 are SGHTA and FQGNSA. The CDR3 extends over 15 amino acids. The V gene end was trimmed by 5 bases and the J gene end by 8 bases; junction bases not matched to a gene: 9. The CDR3 nucleotides read TGTGCCAGCAGCAAAGAGACAGGGGGGATGGAAAAACTGTTTTTT. It yields the protein CASSKETGGMEKLFF.

Only a few counts were recorded for this clone. The chain is built from TRBV9 and TRBJ1-1, with D unclear. The germline V gene encodes CDR1 SGDLS and CDR2 YYNGEE. The CDR3 is 14 residues long. Trimming removed 4 bases at V and 0 bases at J, with 10 bases between. The CDR3 nucleotides read TGTGCCAGCAGCCTAAACCTAGTGAACACTGAAGCTTTCTTT. This encodes CASSLNLVNTEAFF. The variable domain in full, with the rest retrieved from reference TRBV9 and TRBJ1-1, is DSGVTQTPKHLITATGQRVTLRCSPRSGDLSVYWYQQSLDQGLQFLIQYYNGEERAKGNILERFSAQQFPDLHSELNLSSLELGDSALYFCASSLNLVNTEAFFGQGTRLTVV.

The rearrangement links TRBV4-3 to TRBJ2-5, with D possibly matching TRBD2 (5 bases). The V gene lost 4 bases and the J gene lost 1 base, with 13 bases spanning the gap. Looked up from germline, CDR1 is LGHNA and CDR2 is YSLEER. CDR3 length: 15 residues. CDR3 DNA: TGCGCCAGCAGCCGATCCTTTGGGAGCCAAGAGACCCAGTACTTC. It is translated as CASSRSFGSQETQYF.

The chain combines TRBV7-2 with TRBJ2-3, with D tentatively TRBD1 (5 bases). The ends were cut back, 5 bases at V and 0 bases at J, with 15 bases in the middle. The CDR3 runs 16 residues. CDR1 is SGHTA and CDR2 is FQGNSA in the germline V gene. The CDR3 nucleotides are TGTGCCAGCAGCGCAAATGCAGGGTCTAGCACAGATACGCAGTATTTT. This translates into CASSANAGSSTDTQYF. Full variable domain (outside the CDR3, taken from reference TRBV7-2 and TRBJ2-3): GAGVSQSPSNKVTEKGKDVELRCDPISGHTALYWYRQSLGQGLEFLIYFQGNSAPDKSGLPSDRFSAERTGGSVSTLTIQRTQQEDSAVYLCASSANAGSSTDTQYFGPGTRLTVL.

The rearrangement joins TRBV2 to TRBJ2-3, with D unresolved. Trimming pared 4 bases from V and 4 bases from J, leaving 6 bases between. This CDR3 has 12 amino acids. Germline-derived CDR1 and CDR2 are SNHLY and FYNNEI. The CDR3 region has the DNA TGTGCCAGCAGTGTTCGTTCAGATACGCAGTATTTT. Protein product: CASSVRSDTQYF.

The DNA of the CDR3 is TGCGCCAGCAGCTTGGCCAAAGAGGGGGCGCGAGCCTATGGCTACACCTTC. Residues: CASSLAKEGARAYGYTF. The chain uses TRBV5-1 and TRBJ1-2; TRBD1 agrees at 7 bases. CDR1 SGHRS and CDR2 YFSETQ come from the germline V gene. This CDR3 region has 17 residues. With V trimmed by 0 bases and J by 4 bases, 12 bases remained unmatched.

V usage is TRBV5-6 and J usage is TRBJ1-2; tentative D call: TRBD1 (6 bases). Germline V CDR1 and CDR2: SGHDT, YYEEEE. Between the trimmed V and J ends, which lost 6 bases and 1 base, there was a span of 19 bases. The CDR3 loop spans 16 amino acids. The CDR3: CASIRQVARINYGYTF. The CDR3, as DNA: TGTGCCAGCATTCGACAGGTTGCAAGGATTAACTATGGCTACACCTTC.

This rearrangement joins TRBV5-4 to TRBJ1-1, with 9 bases lining up with TRBD1. Losses at the gene ends were 5 bases for V and 0 bases for J; bases not matched to a gene: 11. This CDR3 has 17 amino acids. The germline CDR1 and CDR2 sequences are SGHNT and YYREEE (reference sequence). This CDR3 reads CASRPDRGAILNTEAFF. CDR3 coding DNA: TGTGCCAGCAGACCGGACAGGGGCGCCATCCTGAACACTGAAGCTTTCTTT.

The chain links TRBV6-6 to TRBJ1-1; no clear D. The length of the CDR3 is 14 residues. V lost 0 bases to trimming and J lost 3 bases, with 8 bases between them. Per the germline V gene, CDR1 is MNHNY and CDR2 is SVGAGI (reference sequence). The chain's CDR3 is CASSYSGRHTEAFF. The CDR3 nucleotides read TGTGCCAGCAGTTACTCGGGGAGACACACTGAAGCTTTCTTT.

The chain is built from TRBV9 and TRBJ1-2, with D maybe TRBD1 (5 bases). The V end was cut by 3 bases, the J end by 7 bases, with 25 bases between. CDR1 is SGDLS, CDR2 YYNGEE, per germline. CDR3 size: 17 residues. The CDR3 DNA reads as TGTGCCAGCAGCGCTTCCCCCAGGGTTATCGGATCCGGTGGCTACACCTTC. It specifies CASSASPRVIGSGGYTF.

The chain carries TRBV5-1 and TRBJ2-1; 8 bases map to TRBD1. The CDR3 runs to 16 residues. The germline gives CDR1 SGHRS, CDR2 YFSETQ. V shed 0 bases, J shed 3 bases, and the junction held 5 bases outside the gene matches. The DNA of the CDR3 is TGCGCCAGCAGCTTGGCCCGGGACAGGTACTACAATGAGCAGTTCTTC. Protein: CASSLARDRYYNEQFF.

The chain combines TRBV7-9 with TRBJ2-1; 7 nucleotides match TRBD1. With V trimmed by 5 bases and J by 7 bases, 11 bases remained unmatched. Germline V gene data show CDR1 as SEHNR and CDR2 as FQNEAQ (reference sequence). The CDR3 length is 15 residues. The CDR3 sequence: CASSLTGTVGNEQFF. CDR3 nucleotides: TGTGCCAGCAGCCTGACAGGGACCGTGGGGAATGAGCAGTTCTTC.

V and J are TRBV6-1 and TRBJ2-7; D perhaps matches TRBD2 (5 bases). Germline V gene sequence: CDR1 MNHNS, CDR2 SASEGT. The V end lost 6 bases, the J end lost 4 bases, and 16 bases lay between the germline ends. The CDR3 is 14 amino acids. The CDR3 DNA reads TGTGCCAGCAGGATATTAGGGAGTGATTACGAGCAGTACTTC. It translates to CASRILGSDYEQYF.

This sequence joins TRBV4-1 and TRBJ2-2; possible D gene TRBD2, 5 bases. Germline CDR1 and CDR2: MGHRA and YSYEKL. The CDR3 is 15 residues long. Trimming removed 3 bases from V and 7 bases from J, with 15 bases in between. The CDR3 bases are TGCGCCAGCAGCCAGGACTCTAAACATGACGGGGAGCTGTTTTTT. Amino acids: CASSQDSKHDGELFF.

The CDR3 coding sequence is TGTGCCATCGCCCCTAGCGGGGCTGACACAGATACGCAGTATTTT. Its protein product is CAIAPSGADTDTQYF. The rearrangement joins TRBV10-3 to TRBJ2-3, with TRBD2 matching 9 bases. Germline CDR1 is ENHRY and CDR2 is SYGVKD. Losses at the gene ends were 8 bases for V and 2 bases for J; bases not matched to a gene: 8. The CDR3 length is 15 residues.

This clone was found a few times. The CDR3 sequence is CASSLGSQAHNEQFF. The CDR3, as DNA: TGTGCCAGCAGCTTAGGATCCCAAGCCCACAATGAGCAGTTCTTC. The chain joins TRBV7-2 to TRBJ2-1; unclear D gene. The CDR3 length is 15 residues. In germline, CDR1 is SGHTA, CDR2 FQGNSA. The V gene lost 1 base and the J gene lost 5 bases, with 12 bases spanning the gap.